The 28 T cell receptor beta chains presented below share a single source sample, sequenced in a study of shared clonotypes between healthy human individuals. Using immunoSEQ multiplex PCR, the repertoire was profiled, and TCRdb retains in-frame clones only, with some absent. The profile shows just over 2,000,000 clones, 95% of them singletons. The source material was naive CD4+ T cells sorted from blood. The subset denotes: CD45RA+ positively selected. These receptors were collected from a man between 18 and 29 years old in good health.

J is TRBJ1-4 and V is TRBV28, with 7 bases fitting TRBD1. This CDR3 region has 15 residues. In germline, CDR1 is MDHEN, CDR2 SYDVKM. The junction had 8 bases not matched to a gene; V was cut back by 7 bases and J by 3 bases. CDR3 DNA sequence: TGTGCCAGCACCCTAAAGGGGGCGGCTAATGAAAAACTGTTTTTT. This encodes CASTLKGAANEKLFF.

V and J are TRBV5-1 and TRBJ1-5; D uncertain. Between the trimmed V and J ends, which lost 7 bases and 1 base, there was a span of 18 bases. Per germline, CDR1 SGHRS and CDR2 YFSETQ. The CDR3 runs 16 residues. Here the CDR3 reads CASRPQADGSNQPQHF. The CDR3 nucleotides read TGCGCCAGCCGACCCCAGGCGGACGGAAGCAATCAGCCCCAGCATTTT.

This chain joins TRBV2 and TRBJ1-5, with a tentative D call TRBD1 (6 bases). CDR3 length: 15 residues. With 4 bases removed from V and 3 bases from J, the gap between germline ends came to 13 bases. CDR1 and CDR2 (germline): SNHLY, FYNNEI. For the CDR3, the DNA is TGTGCCAGCAGTGTCAGGGGTGTAGACAATCAGCCCCAGCATTTT. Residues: CASSVRGVDNQPQHF.

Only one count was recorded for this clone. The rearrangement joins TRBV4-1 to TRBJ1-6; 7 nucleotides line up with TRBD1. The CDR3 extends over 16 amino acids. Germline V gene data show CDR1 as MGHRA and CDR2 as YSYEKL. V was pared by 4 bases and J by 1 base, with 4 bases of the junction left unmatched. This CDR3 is CASSRDSSSYNSPLHF. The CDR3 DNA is TGCGCCAGCAGCCGGGACAGTTCATCCTATAATTCACCCCTCCACTTT.

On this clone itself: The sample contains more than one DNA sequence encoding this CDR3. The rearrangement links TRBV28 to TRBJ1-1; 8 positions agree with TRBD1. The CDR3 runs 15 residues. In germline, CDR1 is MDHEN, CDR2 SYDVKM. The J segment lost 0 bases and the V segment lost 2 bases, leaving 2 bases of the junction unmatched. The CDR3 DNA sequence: TGTGCCAGCAGTTTAAACAGGGGGTTGAACACTGAAGCTTTCTTT. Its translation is CASSLNRGLNTEAFF.

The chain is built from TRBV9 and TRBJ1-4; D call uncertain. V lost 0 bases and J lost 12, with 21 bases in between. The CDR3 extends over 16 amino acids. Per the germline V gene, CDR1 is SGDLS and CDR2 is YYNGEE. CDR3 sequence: CASSVGIGYGEKELFF. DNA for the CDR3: TGTGCCAGCAGCGTAGGTATAGGGTATGGGGAAAAGGAACTGTTTTTT.

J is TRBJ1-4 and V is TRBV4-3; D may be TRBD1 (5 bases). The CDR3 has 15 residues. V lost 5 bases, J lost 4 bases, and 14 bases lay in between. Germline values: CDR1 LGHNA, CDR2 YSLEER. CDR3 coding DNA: TGCGCCAGCAGCTCCGGACAAACATATAATGAAAAACTGTTTTTT. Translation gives CASSSGQTYNEKLFF.

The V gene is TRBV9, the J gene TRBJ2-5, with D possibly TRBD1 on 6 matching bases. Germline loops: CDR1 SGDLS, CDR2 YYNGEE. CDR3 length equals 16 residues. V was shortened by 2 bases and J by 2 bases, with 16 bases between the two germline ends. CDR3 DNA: TGTGCCAGCAGCGTCTCTACTAGTAGGGGGCAAGAGACCCAGTACTTC. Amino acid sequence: CASSVSTSRGQETQYF.

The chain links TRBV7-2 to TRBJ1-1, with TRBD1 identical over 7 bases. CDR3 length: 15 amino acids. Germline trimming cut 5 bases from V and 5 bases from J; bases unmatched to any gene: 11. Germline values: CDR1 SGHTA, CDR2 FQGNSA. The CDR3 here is CASSTRQGGWTEAFF. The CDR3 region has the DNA TGTGCCAGCAGCACGAGACAGGGTGGTTGGACTGAAGCTTTCTTT. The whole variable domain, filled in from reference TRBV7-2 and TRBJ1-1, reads GAGVSQSPSNKVTEKGKDVELRCDPISGHTALYWYRQSLGQGLEFLIYFQGNSAPDKSGLPSDRFSAERTGGSVSTLTIQRTQQEDSAVYLCASSTRQGGWTEAFFGQGTRLTVV.

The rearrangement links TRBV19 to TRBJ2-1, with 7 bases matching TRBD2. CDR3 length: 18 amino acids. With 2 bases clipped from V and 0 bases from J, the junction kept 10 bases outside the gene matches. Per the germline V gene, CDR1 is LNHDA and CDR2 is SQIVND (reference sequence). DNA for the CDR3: TGTGCCAGTAGTATATCCACCTCTAGCGGATTCTCCTACAATGAGCAGTTCTTC. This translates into CASSISTSSGFSYNEQFF.

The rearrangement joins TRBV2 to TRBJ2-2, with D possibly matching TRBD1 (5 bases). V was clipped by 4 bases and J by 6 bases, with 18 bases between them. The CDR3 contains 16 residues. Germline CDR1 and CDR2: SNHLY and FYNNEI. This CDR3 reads CASSVIRGTRSGELFF. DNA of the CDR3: TGTGCCAGCAGTGTTATTAGGGGAACAAGGTCCGGGGAGCTGTTTTTT.

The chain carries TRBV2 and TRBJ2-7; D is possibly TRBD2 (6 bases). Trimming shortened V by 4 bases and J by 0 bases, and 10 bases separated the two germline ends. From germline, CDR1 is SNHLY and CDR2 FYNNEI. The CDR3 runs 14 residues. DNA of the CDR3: TGTGCCAGCAGTGCGGGACTCTCCTCCTACGAGCAGTACTTC. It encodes CASSAGLSSYEQYF.

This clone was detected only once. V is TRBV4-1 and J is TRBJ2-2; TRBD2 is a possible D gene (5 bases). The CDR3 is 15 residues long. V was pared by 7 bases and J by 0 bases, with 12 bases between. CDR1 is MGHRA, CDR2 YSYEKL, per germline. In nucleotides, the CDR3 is TGCGCCAGCACCCCGAGGGCCGCGAACACCGGGGAGCTGTTTTTT. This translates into CASTPRAANTGELFF.

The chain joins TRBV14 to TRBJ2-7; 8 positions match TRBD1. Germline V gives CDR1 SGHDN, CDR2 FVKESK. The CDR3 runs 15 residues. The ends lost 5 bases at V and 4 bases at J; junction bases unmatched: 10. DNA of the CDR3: TGTGCCAGCAGCGAACAGGGGGTCGATATATACGAGCAGTACTTC. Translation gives CASSEQGVDIYEQYF.

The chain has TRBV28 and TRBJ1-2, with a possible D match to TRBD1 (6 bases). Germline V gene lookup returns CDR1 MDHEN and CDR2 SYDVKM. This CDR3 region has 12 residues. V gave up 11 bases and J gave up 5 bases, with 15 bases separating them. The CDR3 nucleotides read TGTGCCTCCGGCGGGGGGGCGTATGGCTACACCTTC. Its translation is CASGGGAYGYTF.

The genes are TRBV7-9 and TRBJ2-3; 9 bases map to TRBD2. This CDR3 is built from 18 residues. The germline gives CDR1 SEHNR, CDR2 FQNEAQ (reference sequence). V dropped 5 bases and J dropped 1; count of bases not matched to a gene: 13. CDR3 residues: CASSTGLAGVKGTDTQYF. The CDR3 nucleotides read TGTGCCAGCAGCACCGGGTTAGCGGGAGTGAAGGGCACAGATACGCAGTATTTT.

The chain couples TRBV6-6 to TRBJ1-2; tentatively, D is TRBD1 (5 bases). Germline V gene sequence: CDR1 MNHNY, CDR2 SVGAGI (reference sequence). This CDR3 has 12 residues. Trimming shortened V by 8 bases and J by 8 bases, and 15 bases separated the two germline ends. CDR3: CASGGSTEGYTF. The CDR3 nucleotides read TGTGCCAGCGGGGGATCGACAGAAGGCTACACCTTC.

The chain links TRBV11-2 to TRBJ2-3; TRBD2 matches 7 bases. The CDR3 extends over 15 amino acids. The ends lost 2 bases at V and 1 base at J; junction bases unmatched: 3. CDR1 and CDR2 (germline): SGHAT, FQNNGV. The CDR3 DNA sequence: TGTGCCAGCAGCTTAAGCGGGGCCCGCACAGATACGCAGTATTTT. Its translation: CASSLSGARTDTQYF. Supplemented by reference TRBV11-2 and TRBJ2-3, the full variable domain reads EAGVAQSPRYKIIEKRQSVAFWCNPISGHATLYWYQQILGQGPKLLIQFQNNGVVDDSQLPKDRFSAERLKGVDSTLKIQPAKLEDSAVYLCASSLSGARTDTQYFGPGTRLTVL.

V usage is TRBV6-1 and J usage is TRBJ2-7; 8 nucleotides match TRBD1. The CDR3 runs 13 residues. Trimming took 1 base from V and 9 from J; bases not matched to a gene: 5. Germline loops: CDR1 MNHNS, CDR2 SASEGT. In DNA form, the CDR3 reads TGTGCCAGCAGTGAAGTGGGACAGGTACTGCAGTACTTC. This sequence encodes CASSEVGQVLQYF.

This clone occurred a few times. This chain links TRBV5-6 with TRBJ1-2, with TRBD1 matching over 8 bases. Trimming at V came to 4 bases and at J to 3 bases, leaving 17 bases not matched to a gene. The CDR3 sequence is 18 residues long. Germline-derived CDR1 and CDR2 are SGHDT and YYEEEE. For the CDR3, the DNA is TGTGCCAGCAGCCCGCGGAGGACAGGGATTCTCCGGGACTATGGCTACACCTTC. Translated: CASSPRRTGILRDYGYTF.

CDR3 protein: CASSLGTGGVRTEAFF. CDR3 nucleotides: TGTGCCAGCAGTCTCGGGACAGGGGGCGTAAGAACTGAAGCTTTCTTT. J is TRBJ1-1 and V is TRBV28, with TRBD1 matching 12 bases. This CDR3 comprises 16 residues. The V segment lost 5 bases and the J segment 5 bases; nucleotides outside the gene matches: 9. The germline gives CDR1 MDHEN, CDR2 SYDVKM.

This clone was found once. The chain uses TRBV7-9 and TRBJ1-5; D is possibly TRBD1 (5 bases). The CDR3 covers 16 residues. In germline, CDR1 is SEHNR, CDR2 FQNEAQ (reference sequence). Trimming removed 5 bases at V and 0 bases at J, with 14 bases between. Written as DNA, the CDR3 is TGTGCCAGCAGCCAGGAGTCAGGGAATAGCAATCAGCCCCAGCATTTT. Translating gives CASSQESGNSNQPQHF.

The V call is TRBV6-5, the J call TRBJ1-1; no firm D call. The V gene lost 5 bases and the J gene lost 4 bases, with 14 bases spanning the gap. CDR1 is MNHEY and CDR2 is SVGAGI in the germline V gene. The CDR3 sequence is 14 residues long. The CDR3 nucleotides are TGTGCCAGCAGTAGCCGACCGGCGAGCACTGAAGCTTTCTTT. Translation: CASSSRPASTEAFF.

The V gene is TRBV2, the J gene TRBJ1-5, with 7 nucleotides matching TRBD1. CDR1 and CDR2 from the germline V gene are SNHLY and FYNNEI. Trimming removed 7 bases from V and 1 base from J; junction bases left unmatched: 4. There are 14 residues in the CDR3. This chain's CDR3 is CASKTDRSNQPQHF. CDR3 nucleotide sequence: TGTGCCAGCAAAACGGACAGGAGCAATCAGCCCCAGCATTTT.

CDR3 region: CASSPPGLAGEGDTQYF. The CDR3 DNA reads TGTGCCAGCTCACCACCGGGACTAGCGGGGGAAGGAGATACGCAGTATTTT. The V call is TRBV18, the J call TRBJ2-3; 14 nucleotides align to TRBD2. V shed 0 bases and J 5 bases; nucleotides not matched to a gene: 4. There are 17 residues in the CDR3. Germline V lookup: CDR1 KGHSH, CDR2 LQKENI. Complete variable domain (other parts from reference TRBV18 and TRBJ2-3): NAGVMQNPRHLVRRRGQEARLRCSPMKGHSHVYWYRQLPEEGLKFMVYLQKENIIDESGMPKERFSAEFPKEGPSILRIQQVVRGDSAAYFCASSPPGLAGEGDTQYFGPGTRLTVL.

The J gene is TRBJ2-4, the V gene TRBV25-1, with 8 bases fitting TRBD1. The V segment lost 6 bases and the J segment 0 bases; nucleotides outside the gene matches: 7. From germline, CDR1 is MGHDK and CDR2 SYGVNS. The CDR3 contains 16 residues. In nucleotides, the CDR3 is TGTGCCAGCAGGAAAAACAGGGGGAGAGCCAAAAACATTCAGTACTTC. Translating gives CASRKNRGRAKNIQYF.

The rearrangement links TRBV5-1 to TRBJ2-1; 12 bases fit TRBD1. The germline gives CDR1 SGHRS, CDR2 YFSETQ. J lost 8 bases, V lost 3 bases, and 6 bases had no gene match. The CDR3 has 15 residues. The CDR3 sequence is CASSSGQGAGDEQFF. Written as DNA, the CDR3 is TGCGCCAGCAGCTCGGGACAGGGGGCCGGGGATGAGCAGTTCTTC.

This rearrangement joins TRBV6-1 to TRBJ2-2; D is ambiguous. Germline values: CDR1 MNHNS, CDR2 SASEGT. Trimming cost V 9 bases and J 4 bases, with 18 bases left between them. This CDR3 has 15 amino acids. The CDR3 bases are TGTGCCAGTTTCCCTCATCCTACAAGCACCGGGGAGCTGTTTTTT. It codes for CASFPHPTSTGELFF.